The clone carrying this TCR beta chain occurred a few times. The antigen is unknown. The data were taken from a study of blood T cells in healthy people across ages. Study results and limitations: Diversity was higher, and naive CD4+ cells more numerous, in long-lived donors than in aged donors.

The authors ran a second PCR of roughly 6 to 12 cycles using a sample-barcoded 5' primer and a J-beta primer mix. Tags on each cDNA molecule came from a template-switch adaptor with 12 random nucleotides. TCRdb analysed the 5' RACE reads with MiXCR anew, one entry per CDR3 protein. The table has 750,000 to 950,000 distinct CDR3 sequences, around 24% seen once. CDR1 is ENHRY and CDR2 is SYGVKD in the germline V gene. This CDR3 comprises 13 residues. The same specimen was also included in a second study, on T cells of mothers and their children. From that report: Every mother supplied over 9 million TCR beta CDR3 reads and every child 2.5 million to 3.5 million.

The sequence derives from a boy aged 5-17 years in good health. What was sequenced was blood. The gene calls are TRBV10-3 and TRBJ2-5, with D possibly TRBD1 on 6 matching bases. The DNA end is a closer match to TRBJ2-7, so the J assignment may be wrong. The CDR3 coding sequence is TGTGCCATCAGTGACAGGGGTATACACGAGCAGTACTTC. The encoded protein is CAISDRGIHEQYF.